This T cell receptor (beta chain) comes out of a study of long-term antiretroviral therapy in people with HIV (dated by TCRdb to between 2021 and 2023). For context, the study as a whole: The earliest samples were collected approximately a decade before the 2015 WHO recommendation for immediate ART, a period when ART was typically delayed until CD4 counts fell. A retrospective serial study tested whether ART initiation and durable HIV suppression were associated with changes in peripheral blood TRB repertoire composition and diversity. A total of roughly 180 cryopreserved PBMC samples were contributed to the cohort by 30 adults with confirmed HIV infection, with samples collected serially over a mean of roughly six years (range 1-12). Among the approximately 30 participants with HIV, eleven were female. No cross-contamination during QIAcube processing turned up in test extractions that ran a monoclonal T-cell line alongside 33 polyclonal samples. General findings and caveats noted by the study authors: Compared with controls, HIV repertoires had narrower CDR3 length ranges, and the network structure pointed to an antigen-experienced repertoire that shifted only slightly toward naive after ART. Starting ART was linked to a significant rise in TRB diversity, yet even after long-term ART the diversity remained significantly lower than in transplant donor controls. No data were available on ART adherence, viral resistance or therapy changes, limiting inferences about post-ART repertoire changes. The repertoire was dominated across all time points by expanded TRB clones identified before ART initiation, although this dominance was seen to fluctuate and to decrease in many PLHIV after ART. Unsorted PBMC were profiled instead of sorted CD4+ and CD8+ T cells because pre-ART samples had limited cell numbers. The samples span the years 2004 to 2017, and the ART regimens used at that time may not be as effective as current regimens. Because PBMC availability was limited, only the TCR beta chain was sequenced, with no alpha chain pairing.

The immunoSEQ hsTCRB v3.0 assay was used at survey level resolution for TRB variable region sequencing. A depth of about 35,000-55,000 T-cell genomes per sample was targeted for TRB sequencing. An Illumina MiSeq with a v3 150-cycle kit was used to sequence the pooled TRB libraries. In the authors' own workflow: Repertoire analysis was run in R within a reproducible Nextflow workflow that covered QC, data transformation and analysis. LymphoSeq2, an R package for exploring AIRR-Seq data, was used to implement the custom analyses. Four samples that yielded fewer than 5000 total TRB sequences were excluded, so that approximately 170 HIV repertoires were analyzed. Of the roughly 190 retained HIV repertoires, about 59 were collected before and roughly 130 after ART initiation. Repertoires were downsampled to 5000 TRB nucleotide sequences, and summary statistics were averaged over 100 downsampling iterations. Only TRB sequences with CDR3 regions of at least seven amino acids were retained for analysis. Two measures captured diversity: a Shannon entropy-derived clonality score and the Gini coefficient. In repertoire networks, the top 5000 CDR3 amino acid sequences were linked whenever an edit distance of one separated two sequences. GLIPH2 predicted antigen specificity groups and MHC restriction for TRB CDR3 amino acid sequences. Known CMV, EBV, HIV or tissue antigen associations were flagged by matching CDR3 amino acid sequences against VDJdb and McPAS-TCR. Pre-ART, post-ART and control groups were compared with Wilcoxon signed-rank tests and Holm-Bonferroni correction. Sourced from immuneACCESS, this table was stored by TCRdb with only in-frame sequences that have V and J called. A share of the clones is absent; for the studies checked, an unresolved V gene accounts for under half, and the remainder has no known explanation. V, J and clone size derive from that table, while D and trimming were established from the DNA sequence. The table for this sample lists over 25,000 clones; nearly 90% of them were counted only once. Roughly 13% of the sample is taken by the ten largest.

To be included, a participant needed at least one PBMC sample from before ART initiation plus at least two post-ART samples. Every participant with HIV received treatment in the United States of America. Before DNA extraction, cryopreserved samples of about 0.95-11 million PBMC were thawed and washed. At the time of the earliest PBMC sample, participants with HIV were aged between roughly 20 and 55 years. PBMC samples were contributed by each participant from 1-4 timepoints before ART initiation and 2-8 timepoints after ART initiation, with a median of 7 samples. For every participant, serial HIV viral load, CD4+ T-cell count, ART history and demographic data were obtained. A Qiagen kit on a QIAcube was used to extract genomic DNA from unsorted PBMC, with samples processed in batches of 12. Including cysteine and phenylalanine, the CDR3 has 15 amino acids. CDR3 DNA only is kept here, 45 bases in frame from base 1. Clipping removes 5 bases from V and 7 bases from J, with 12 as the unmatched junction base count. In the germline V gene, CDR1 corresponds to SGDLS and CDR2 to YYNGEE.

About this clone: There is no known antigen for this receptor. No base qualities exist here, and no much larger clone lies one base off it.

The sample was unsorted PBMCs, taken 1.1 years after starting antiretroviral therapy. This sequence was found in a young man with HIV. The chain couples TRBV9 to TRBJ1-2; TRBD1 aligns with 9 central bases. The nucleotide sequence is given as TGTGCCAGCAGAATTACCGGGACAGGGTCTACTGGCTACACCTTC. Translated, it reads CASRITGTGSTGYTF.